The source of this T cell receptor (beta chain) is a study of beta chain features in type 1 diabetes. Study summary: Investigators examined some 100,000,000 sorted cells across all samples.

Notes on the study in general: Moderately but significantly shorter TCRB CDR3s were found in Type 1 diabetes patients in all four CD4+ subsets.

Isolated RNA was reverse transcribed in full, so expressed TCRB transcripts were sequenced. Data came from immunoSEQ multiplex PCR; TCRdb stores just in-frame clones and leaves some out. Here the sample spans 640,000 or so clones, roughly 13% being singletons. Sorting based on CD45RO/CCR7/CD25/CD127/CD95/CD27 separated CD4+ naive, central memory, regulatory and stem cell-like memory cells. Post-sort purity exceeded 95% for all sorted populations. From germline, CDR1 is GTSNPN and CDR2 SVGIG (reference sequence). Trimming at V came to 5 bases and at J to 5 bases, leaving 5 bases not matched to a gene. The CDR3 consists of 12 residues. Notes on this clone: The antigen is not known.

V usage is TRBV30 and J usage is TRBJ2-7; 8 positions match TRBD2. The source of this sequence is a man aged 18 to 35 with type 1 diabetes. The sequencing input was naive CD4+ T cells from blood. The CDR3 nucleotides are TGTGCCTGGTCGGGAGGGGGAAACGAGCAGTACTTC. It is translated as CAWSGGGNEQYF.